The rows below give T cell receptor beta chains drawn from one sample of a study of regulatory T cells in long-lasting Graves disease. TCRdb fed the multiplex PCR reads into MiXCR, producing one record per CDR3 protein. The table records 250,000 or so distinct CDR3 sequences, 15% to 20% of them present only once. The data were also submitted as part of a second study, on T cells in Graves' hyperthyroidism and ophthalmopathy.

This specimen consisted of peripheral blood mononuclear cells (PBMCs), obtained at new diagnosis, from a patient treated with antithyroid drugs. These receptors were taken from a woman aged 25 to 45 with Graves disease. Each CDR3 is given with its conserved first and last residue. Fields, in order: clone size, D gene, J gene, V gene, CDR3 DNA, CDR3 protein. D genes are given only for firm matches. A row's size may be missing; if present it is once, few, many or a size class.

size: few
D: -
J: TRBJ2-5
V: TRBV7-6
DNA: TGTGCCAGCAGCTACAGGTTCCAAGAGACCCAGTACTTC
CDR3: CASSYRFQETQYF

size: many
D: -
J: TRBJ1-3
V: TRBV2
DNA: TGTGCCAGCAGTGTTCACGATGGAAACACCATATATTTT
CDR3: CASSVHDGNTIYF

size: -
D: TRBD2
J: TRBJ2-3
V: TRBV18
DNA: TGTGCCAGCTCCCCGACTAGCGGGGTCGCAGGTACGCAGTATTTT
CDR3: CASSPTSGVAGTQYF

size: many
D: -
J: TRBJ2-1
V: TRBV5-1
DNA: TGCGCCAGCAGCTTGGCTAAGTATGAGCAGTTCTTC
CDR3: CASSLAKYEQFF

size: many
D: -
J: TRBJ1-5
V: TRBV7-9
DNA: TGTGCCACCCGGGGGCAAGACAATCAGCCCCAGCATTTT
CDR3: CATRGQDNQPQHF

size: many
D: -
J: TRBJ2-5
V: TRBV7-9
DNA: TGCGCCAGCAGCCAAGATTCACGGGGACAAGAGACCCAGTACTTC
CDR3: CASSQDSRGQETQYF

size: few
D: -
J: TRBJ1-1
V: TRBV7-2
DNA: TGTGCCAGCAGACCAGGGGTGGGGCAGGCGAACACTGAAGCTTTCTTT
CDR3: CASRPGVGQANTEAFF

size: many
D: TRBD1
J: TRBJ1-2
V: TRBV6-1
DNA: TGTGCCAGCAGCCAAGGACAGGGGGTGTCTTTATGGACCTTC
CDR3: CASSQGQGVSLWTF

size: few
D: -
J: TRBJ1-5
V: TRBV20-1
DNA: TGCAGTGCTGCCCCGCCAGGCGGTGGTAATCAGCCCCAGCATTTT
CDR3: CSAAPPGGGNQPQHF

size: many
D: -
J: TRBJ1-2
V: TRBV7-9
DNA: TGTGCCAGCAGGTCGACCTCGGACAGATACTATGGCTACACCTTC
CDR3: CASRSTSDRYYGYTF

size: -
D: TRBD2
J: TRBJ2-1
V: TRBV20-1
DNA: TGCAGTGCCGAGAACCTTTTCAGCGGGAGTGAGCAGTTCTTC
CDR3: CSAENLFSGSEQFF

size: few
D: TRBD2
J: TRBJ2-7
V: TRBV28
DNA: TGTGCCAGCAGTCCCCTTGAGGCGGGAGCGGCCTACGAGCAGTACTTC
CDR3: CASSPLEAGAAYEQYF

size: many
D: -
J: TRBJ2-7
V: TRBV7-8
DNA: TGTGCCAGCAGCCGTGGGCGGCCGAGCTCCTACGAGCAGTACTTC
CDR3: CASSRGRPSSYEQYF

size: many
D: -
J: TRBJ1-6
V: TRBV20-1
DNA: TGCAGTGCTAGAGATACACAGGACCATTCACCCCTCCACTTT
CDR3: CSARDTQDHSPLHF

size: few
D: -
J: TRBJ1-2
V: TRBV12-3/TRBV12-4
DNA: TGTGCCAGCAGTTTATTAGGGACGCCTTTCTATGGCTACACCTTC
CDR3: CASSLLGTPFYGYTF

size: -
D: -
J: TRBJ1-5
V: TRBV15
DNA: TGTGCCACCAGCAGAGATCAGGGCAATCAGCCCCAGCATTTT
CDR3: CATSRDQGNQPQHF

size: many
D: -
J: TRBJ2-7
V: TRBV29-1
DNA: TGCAGCGTCCCAGGGACATCAATGCACGAGCAGTACTTC
CDR3: CSVPGTSMHEQYF

size: many
D: -
J: TRBJ2-3
V: TRBV11-2
DNA: TGTGCCAGCAACCAAGGTCGGGCACACACAGATACGCAGTATTTT
CDR3: CASNQGRAHTDTQYF

size: many
D: -
J: TRBJ1-2
V: TRBV18
DNA: TGTGCCAGCTCACCAGCAGAGTCCGGGACACCCTATGGCTACACCTTC
CDR3: CASSPAESGTPYGYTF

size: -
D: -
J: TRBJ1-6
V: TRBV6-1
DNA: TGTGCCAGCAGCAACGACTTGTATGGATCACCCCTCCACTTT
CDR3: CASSNDLYGSPLHF

size: many
D: -
J: TRBJ1-6
V: TRBV5-1
DNA: TGCTCCAGCAGCAACGGGAATTCACCCCTCCACTTT
CDR3: CSSSNGNSPLHF

size: few
D: TRBD1
J: TRBJ1-4
V: TRBV5-1
DNA: TGCGCCAGCAGCTGGACCGGGACAGAAAATGAAAAACTGTTTTTT
CDR3: CASSWTGTENEKLFF

size: many
D: -
J: TRBJ1-2
V: TRBV19
DNA: TGTGCCAGTAGTGAGACAGGCTATCCTAACTATGGCTACACCTTC
CDR3: CASSETGYPNYGYTF

size: many
D: TRBD2
J: TRBJ2-7
V: TRBV6-2/TRBV6-3
DNA: TGTGCCAGCAGTTATTCGGGGGGAGACTACGAGCAGTACTTC
CDR3: CASSYSGGDYEQYF

size: few
D: -
J: TRBJ1-2
V: TRBV12-3/TRBV12-4
DNA: TGTGCCAGCAGTTTAAGCGCCGCGGGTCATGGCTACACCTTC
CDR3: CASSLSAAGHGYTF

size: many
D: -
J: TRBJ1-1
V: TRBV5-1
DNA: TGCGCCAGCAGCTTGGGGGGCGCCGGGAACACTGAAGCTTTCTTT
CDR3: CASSLGGAGNTEAFF

size: many
D: TRBD2
J: TRBJ2-3
V: TRBV20-1
DNA: TGCAGTGCTACCGTAGCGGGGGGGCTCACAGATACGCAGTATTTT
CDR3: CSATVAGGLTDTQYF

size: many
D: -
J: TRBJ1-2
V: TRBV9
DNA: TGTGCCAGCAGCGTAGCGGTGACAATGAGGGACTATGGCTACACCTTC
CDR3: CASSVAVTMRDYGYTF

size: -
D: TRBD2
J: TRBJ2-1
V: TRBV20-1
DNA: TGCAGTGCCGTTCCGACTAGCTTCTACAATGAGCAGTTCTTC
CDR3: CSAVPTSFYNEQFF

size: many
D: -
J: TRBJ2-7
V: TRBV7-9
DNA: TGTGCCAGCAGCAGAGAAAGCTACGAGCAGTACTTC
CDR3: CASSRESYEQYF

size: -
D: TRBD1
J: TRBJ2-2
V: TRBV20-1
DNA: TGCAGTGCACATGGGACAGGGGACACCGGGGAGCTGTTTTTT
CDR3: CSAHGTGDTGELFF

size: many
D: -
J: TRBJ1-5
V: TRBV2
DNA: TGTGCCAGCAGTGATTCCAGGGCCCAGCCCCAGCATTTT
CDR3: CASSDSRAQPQHF

size: many
D: -
J: TRBJ2-7
V: TRBV12-5
DNA: TGTGCTAGTGGTTTGGTAGCAACGTCGGACAGTCCCTACGAGCAGTACTTC
CDR3: CASGLVATSDSPYEQYF

size: many
D: -
J: TRBJ1-5
V: TRBV27
DNA: TGTGCCAGCAGTCTAAGGCAGGGCACCTTACCCCAGCATTTT
CDR3: CASSLRQGTLPQHF

size: many
D: -
J: TRBJ2-6
V: TRBV6-1
DNA: TGTGCCAGCAGTGAAGTTCGACGGCGCTCTGGGGCCAACGTCCTGACTTTC
CDR3: CASSEVRRRSGANVLTF

size: many
D: -
J: TRBJ1-1
V: TRBV7-2
DNA: TGTGCCAGCAGCTTAGTAGGGGGGGTCACTGAAGCTTTCTTT
CDR3: CASSLVGGVTEAFF

size: -
D: -
J: TRBJ2-7
V: TRBV7-9
DNA: TGTGCCAGTCGTCACCTGGGGGAGTCCTACGAGCAGTACTTC
CDR3: CASRHLGESYEQYF

size: few
D: -
J: TRBJ2-7
V: TRBV6-2/TRBV6-3
DNA: TGTGCCACCGATGATAAGGGGGGGTTCAGCTACGAGCAGTACTTC
CDR3: CATDDKGGFSYEQYF